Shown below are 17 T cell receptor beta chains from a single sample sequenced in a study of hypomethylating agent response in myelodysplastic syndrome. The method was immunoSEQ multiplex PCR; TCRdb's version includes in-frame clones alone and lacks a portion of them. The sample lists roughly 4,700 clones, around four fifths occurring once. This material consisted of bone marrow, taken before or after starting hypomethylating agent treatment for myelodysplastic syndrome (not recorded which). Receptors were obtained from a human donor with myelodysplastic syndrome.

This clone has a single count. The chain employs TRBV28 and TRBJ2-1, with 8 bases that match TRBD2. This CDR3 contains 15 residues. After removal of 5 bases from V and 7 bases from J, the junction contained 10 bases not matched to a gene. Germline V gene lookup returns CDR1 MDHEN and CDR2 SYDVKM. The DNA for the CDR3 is TGTGCCAGCAGTATTAGCGGGATAAGAGCGAATGAGCAGTTCTTC. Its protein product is CASSISGIRANEQFF.

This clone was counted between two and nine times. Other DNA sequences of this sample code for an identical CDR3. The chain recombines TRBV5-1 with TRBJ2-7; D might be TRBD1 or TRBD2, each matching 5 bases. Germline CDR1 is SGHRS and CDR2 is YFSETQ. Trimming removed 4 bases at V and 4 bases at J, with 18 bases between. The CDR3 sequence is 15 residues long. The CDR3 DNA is TGCGCCAGCAGCGCCCGGGACGCCCCGGGGTACGAGCAGTACTTC. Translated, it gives CASSARDAPGYEQYF.

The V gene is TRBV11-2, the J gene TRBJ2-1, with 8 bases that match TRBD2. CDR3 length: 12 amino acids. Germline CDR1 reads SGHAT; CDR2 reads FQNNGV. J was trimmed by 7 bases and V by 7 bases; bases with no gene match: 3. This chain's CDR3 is CASNRGGNEQFF. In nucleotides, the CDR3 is TGTGCCAGCAATCGGGGGGGGAATGAGCAGTTCTTC.

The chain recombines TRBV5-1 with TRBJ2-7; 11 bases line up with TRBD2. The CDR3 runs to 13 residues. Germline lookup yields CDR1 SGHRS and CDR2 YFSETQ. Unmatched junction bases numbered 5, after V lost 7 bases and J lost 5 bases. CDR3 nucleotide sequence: TGCGCCAGCCAGGGACTAGCGGCGCACGAGCAGTACTTC. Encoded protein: CASQGLAAHEQYF. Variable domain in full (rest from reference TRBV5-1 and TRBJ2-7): KAGVTQTPRYLIKTRGQQVTLSCSPISGHRSVSWYQQTPGQGLQFLFEYFSETQRNKGNFPGRFSGRQFSNSRSEMNVSTLELGDSALYLCASQGLAAHEQYFGPGTRLTVT.

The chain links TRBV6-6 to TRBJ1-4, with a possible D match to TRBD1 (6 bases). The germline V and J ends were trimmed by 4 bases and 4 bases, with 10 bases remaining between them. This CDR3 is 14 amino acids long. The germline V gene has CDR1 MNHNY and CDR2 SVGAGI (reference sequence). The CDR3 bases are TGTGCCAGCAGTTCGGACAGAATTAATGAAAAACTGTTTTTT. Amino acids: CASSSDRINEKLFF.

CDR3 protein: CASSIGRSSGANVLTF. Here the CDR3 DNA reads TGTGCCAGTAGTATCGGACGGAGCTCTGGGGCCAACGTCCTGACTTTC. The chain joins TRBV19 to TRBJ2-6; unclear D gene. CDR3 size: 16 residues. V lost 3 bases and J lost 0, with 9 bases in between. The germline V gene encodes CDR1 LNHDA and CDR2 SQIVND (reference sequence).

CDR3 DNA: TGTGCCAGCACCACCGGGGGGCGGGCAGAGACCCAGTACTTC. Translated: CASTTGGRAETQYF. The J gene is TRBJ2-5, the V gene TRBV6-5, with D perhaps matching TRBD2 (7 bases). This CDR3 has 14 amino acids. Trimming pared 7 bases from V and 4 bases from J, leaving 16 bases between. The V gene's germline CDR1 is MNHEY and CDR2 SVGAGI.

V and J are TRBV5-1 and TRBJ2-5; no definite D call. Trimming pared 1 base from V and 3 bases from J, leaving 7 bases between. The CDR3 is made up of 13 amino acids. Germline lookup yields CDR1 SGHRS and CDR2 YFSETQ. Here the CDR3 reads CASSLTQKETQYF. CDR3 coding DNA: TGCGCCAGCAGCTTGACCCAGAAAGAGACCCAGTACTTC.

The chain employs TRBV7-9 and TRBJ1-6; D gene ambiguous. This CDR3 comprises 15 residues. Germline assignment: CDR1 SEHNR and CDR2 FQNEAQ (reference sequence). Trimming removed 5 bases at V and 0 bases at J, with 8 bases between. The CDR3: CASSLQSSYNSPLHF. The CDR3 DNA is TGTGCCAGCAGCCTCCAAAGCTCCTATAATTCACCCCTCCACTTT.

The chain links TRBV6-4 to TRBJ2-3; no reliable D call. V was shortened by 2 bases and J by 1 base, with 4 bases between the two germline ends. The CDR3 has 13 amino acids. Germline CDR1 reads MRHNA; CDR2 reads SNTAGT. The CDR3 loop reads CASSDAGTDTQYF. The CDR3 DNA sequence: TGTGCCAGCAGTGACGCGGGCACAGATACGCAGTATTTT.

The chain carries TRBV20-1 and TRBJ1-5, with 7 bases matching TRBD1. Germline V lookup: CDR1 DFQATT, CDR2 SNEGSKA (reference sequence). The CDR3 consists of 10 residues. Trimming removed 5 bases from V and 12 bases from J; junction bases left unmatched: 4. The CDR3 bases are TGCAGTGCTGGCCGGGACAGCCAGCATTTT. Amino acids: CSAGRDSQHF.

CDR3 sequence reads: CASSQTALGNTIYF. DNA for the CDR3: TGTGCCAGCAGCCAGACAGCCCTTGGAAACACCATATATTTT. The V call is TRBV28, the J call TRBJ1-3, with a possible D match to TRBD1 (5 bases). This CDR3 spans 14 amino acids. Per germline, CDR1 MDHEN and CDR2 SYDVKM. V was clipped by 6 bases and J by 3 bases, with 12 bases between them.

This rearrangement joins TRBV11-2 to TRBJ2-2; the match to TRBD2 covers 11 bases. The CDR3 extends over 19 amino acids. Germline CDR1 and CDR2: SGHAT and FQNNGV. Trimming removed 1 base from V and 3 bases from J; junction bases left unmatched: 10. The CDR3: CASSLANLLAGVYTGELFF. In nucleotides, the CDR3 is TGTGCCAGCAGCTTAGCCAACCTACTAGCGGGAGTTTACACCGGGGAGCTGTTTTTT.

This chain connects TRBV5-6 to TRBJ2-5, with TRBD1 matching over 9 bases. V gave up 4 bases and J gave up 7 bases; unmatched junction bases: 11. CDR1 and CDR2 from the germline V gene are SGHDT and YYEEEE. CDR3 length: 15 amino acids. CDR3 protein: CASSPRQGGPGTQYF. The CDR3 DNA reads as TGTGCCAGCAGCCCGAGACAGGGGGGGCCTGGGACCCAGTACTTC.

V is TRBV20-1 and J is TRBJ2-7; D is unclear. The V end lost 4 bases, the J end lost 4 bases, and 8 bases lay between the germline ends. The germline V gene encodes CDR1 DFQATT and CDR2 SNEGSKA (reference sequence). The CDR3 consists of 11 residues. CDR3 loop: CSAKLLYEQYF. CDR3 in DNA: TGCAGTGCTAAGCTACTGTACGAGCAGTACTTC.

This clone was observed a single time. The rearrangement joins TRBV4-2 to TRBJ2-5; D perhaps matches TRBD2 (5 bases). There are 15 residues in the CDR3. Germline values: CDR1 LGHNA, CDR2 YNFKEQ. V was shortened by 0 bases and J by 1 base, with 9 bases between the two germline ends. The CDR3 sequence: CASSQEGAVQETQYF. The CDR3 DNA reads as TGTGCCAGCAGCCAAGAGGGAGCGGTCCAAGAGACCCAGTACTTC.

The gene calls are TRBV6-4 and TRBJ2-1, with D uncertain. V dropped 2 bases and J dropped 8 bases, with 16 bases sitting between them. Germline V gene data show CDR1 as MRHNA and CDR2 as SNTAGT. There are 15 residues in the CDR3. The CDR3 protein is CASSDSLRGGDEQFF. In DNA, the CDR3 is TGTGCCAGCAGTGACAGTCTTAGAGGTGGCGATGAGCAGTTCTTC.